This TCR beta chain was identified during a study of T cell changes during pregnancy in multiple sclerosis. TCRdb's table, derived via immunoSEQ multiplex PCR, lists solely in-frame clones and lacks some. The data show about 75,000 clones, around 92% seen once. Germline V gene lookup returns CDR1 MNHNS and CDR2 SASEGT. The CDR3 has 15 residues. The V end was cut by 7 bases, the J end by 14 bases, with 24 bases between. The material sequenced was peripheral blood, taken in the first trimester of pregnancy. The sequence derives from a female donor in good health, enrolled as a control in a pregnancy study. The rearrangement uses TRBV6-1 and TRBJ1-6; possibly TRBD1 for D (6 bases). CDR3 residues: CASTHRTAPVGTLHF. In DNA, the CDR3 is TGTGCCAGCACCCACCGGACAGCGCCCGTAGGAACCCTCCACTTT.